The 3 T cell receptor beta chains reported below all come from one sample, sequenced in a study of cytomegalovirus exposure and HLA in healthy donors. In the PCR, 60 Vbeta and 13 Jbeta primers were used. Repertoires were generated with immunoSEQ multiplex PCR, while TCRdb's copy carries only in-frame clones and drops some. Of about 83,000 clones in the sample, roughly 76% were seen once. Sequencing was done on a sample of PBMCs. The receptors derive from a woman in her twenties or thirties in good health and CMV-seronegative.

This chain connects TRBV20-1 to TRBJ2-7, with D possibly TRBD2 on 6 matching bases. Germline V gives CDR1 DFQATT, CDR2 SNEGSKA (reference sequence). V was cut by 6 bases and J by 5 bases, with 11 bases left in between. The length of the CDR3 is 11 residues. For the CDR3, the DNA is TGCAGTGCCAAACTAGCCCACGAGCAGTACTTC. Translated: CSAKLAHEQYF.

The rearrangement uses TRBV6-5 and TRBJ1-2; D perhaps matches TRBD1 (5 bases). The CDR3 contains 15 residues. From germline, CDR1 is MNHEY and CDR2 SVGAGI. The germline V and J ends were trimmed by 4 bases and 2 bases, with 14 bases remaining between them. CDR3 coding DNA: TGTGCCAGCAGTTCCCGTTGGGGGGGGAACTATGGCTACACCTTC. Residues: CASSSRWGGNYGYTF.

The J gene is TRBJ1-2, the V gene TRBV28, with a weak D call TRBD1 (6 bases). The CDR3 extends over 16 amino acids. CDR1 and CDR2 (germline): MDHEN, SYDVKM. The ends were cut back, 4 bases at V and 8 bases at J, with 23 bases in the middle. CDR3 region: CASSSPSGGGAWGYTF. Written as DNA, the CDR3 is TGTGCCAGCAGTTCCCCCAGCGGGGGGGGCGCATGGGGCTACACCTTC.